The 3 T cell receptor beta chains in this list originate from one sample, sequenced in a study of T cell repertoires in cytomegalovirus infection. TCRdb independently ran MiXCR on the reads; one entry per CDR3 protein. The sample lists about 570,000 distinct CDR3 sequences, almost 40% seen once, with 48% in the top ten. Their cognate antigens are unknown. Specimen: cultured PBMCs, collected from culture after CMV antigen stimulation. The receptors shown here come from a human donor in good health (CMV status not recorded). Some clones in this sample may be carry-over from other donors' samples.

This clonotype turned up a few times. V usage is TRBV7-2 and J usage is TRBJ1-2; 8 bases map to TRBD1. This CDR3 spans 14 amino acids. Germline assignment: CDR1 SGHTA and CDR2 FQGNSA. J was trimmed by 8 bases and V by 2 bases; bases with no gene match: 7. CDR3 sequence: CASSLYQGAKGYTF. CDR3 DNA sequence: TGTGCCAGCAGCTTATACCAGGGGGCGAAGGGCTACACCTTC.

The gene calls are TRBV10-3 and TRBJ1-6; 8 bases map to TRBD1. The CDR3 runs 16 residues. Germline CDR1 ENHRY, CDR2 SYGVKD. V was clipped by 7 bases and J by 7 bases; unmatched bases: 12. As DNA, the CDR3 is TGTGCCATCACCGATGACAGGGGTCGGGGGAATTCACCCCTCCACTTT. Residues: CAITDDRGRGNSPLHF.

The chain is built from TRBV10-3 and TRBJ1-2, with D maybe TRBD1 (5 bases). V was trimmed by 0 bases and J by 8 bases, leaving 10 bases between them. There are 13 residues in the CDR3. Germline CDR1 is ENHRY and CDR2 is SYGVKD. The CDR3 bases are TGTGCCATCAGTGAGTCGCGGGGGAACGGCTACACCTTC. It is translated as CAISESRGNGYTF.